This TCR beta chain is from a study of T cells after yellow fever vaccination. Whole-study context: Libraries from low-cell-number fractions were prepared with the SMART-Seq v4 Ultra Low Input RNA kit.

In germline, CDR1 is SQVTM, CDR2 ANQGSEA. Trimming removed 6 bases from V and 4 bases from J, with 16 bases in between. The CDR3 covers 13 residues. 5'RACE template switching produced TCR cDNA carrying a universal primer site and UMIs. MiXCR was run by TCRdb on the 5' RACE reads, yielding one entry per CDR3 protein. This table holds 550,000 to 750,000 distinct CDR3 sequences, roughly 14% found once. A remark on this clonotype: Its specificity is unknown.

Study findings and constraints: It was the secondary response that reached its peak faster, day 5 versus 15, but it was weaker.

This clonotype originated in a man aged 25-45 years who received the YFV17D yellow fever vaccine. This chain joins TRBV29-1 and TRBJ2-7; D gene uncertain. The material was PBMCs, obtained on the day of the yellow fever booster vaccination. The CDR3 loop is CSVWTDEVYEQYF. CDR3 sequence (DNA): TGCAGCGTCTGGACCGACGAAGTATACGAGCAGTACTTC.